The 11 T cell receptor beta chains below all came from one sample that was sequenced in a study of blood T cell repertoires in COVID-19. TCRdb's copy holds only in-frame clones and misses some; the assay was immunoSEQ multiplex PCR. The sample carries roughly 250,000 clones, around nine tenths recorded once. The sequenced sample was peripheral blood. These receptors all stem from a middle-aged woman who had recovered from COVID-19.

The chain joins TRBV6-5 to TRBJ2-5, with 7 bases aligning to TRBD2. Trimming removed 6 bases from V and 6 bases from J; junction bases left unmatched: 10. Germline CDR1 MNHEY, CDR2 SVGAGI. This CDR3 region has 14 residues. The CDR3 nucleotides are TGTGCCAGCAGCCTAACGGGGGGTAGGCAGACCCAGTACTTC. This codes for CASSLTGGRQTQYF.

This clone was recorded once. The rearrangement joins TRBV5-1 to TRBJ2-1; 10 bases line up with TRBD2. Germline CDR1 and CDR2: SGHRS and YFSETQ. V dropped 3 bases and J dropped 2; count of bases not matched to a gene: 5. The CDR3 has 16 amino acids. CDR3 nucleotides: TGCGCCAGCAGCTCCCGGACTAGCGGTACCTACAATGAGCAGTTCTTC. This codes for CASSSRTSGTYNEQFF.

This chain links TRBV27 with TRBJ1-5; 7 nucleotides match TRBD1. This CDR3 region has 15 residues. Germline values: CDR1 MNHEY, CDR2 SMNVEV (reference sequence). The ends lost 5 bases at V and 6 bases at J; junction bases unmatched: 10. The CDR3 nucleotides are TGTGCCAGCAGTCATTCAGGGGGAGGAGGTCAGCCCCAGCATTTT. Encoded protein: CASSHSGGGGQPQHF.

The chain uses TRBV11-3 and TRBJ2-1; 9 bases are shared with TRBD2. Germline V gives CDR1 SGHNT, CDR2 YENEEA. The CDR3 is made up of 16 amino acids. The V and J ends lost 5 bases and 5 bases, in that order; junction bases with no gene match: 10. DNA for the CDR3: TGTGCCAGCAGCCAGGTAGCGGGGGCCCGAAACAATGAGCAGTTCTTC. It translates to CASSQVAGARNNEQFF.

V and J are TRBV6-5 and TRBJ1-5; D remains ambiguous. CDR1 and CDR2 (germline): MNHEY, SVGAGI. V lost 4 bases, J lost 4 bases, and 14 bases lay in between. The CDR3 covers 15 residues. The CDR3, as DNA: TGTGCCAGCAGTTGGCGGACGGAGGTTAATCAGCCCCAGCATTTT. It translates to CASSWRTEVNQPQHF.

The chain recombines TRBV5-1 with TRBJ1-5; tentative D call: TRBD1 (6 bases). Germline V gene data show CDR1 as SGHRS and CDR2 as YFSETQ. V dropped 4 bases and J dropped 3 bases, with 14 bases sitting between them. The CDR3 runs to 15 residues. For the CDR3, the DNA is TGCGCCAGCAGCCAGGACCCAGGGGACAATCAGCCCCAGCATTTT. It encodes CASSQDPGDNQPQHF.

A note on this clone: At one of its ends the junction is not consistent with the germline gene, which may arise from a read error. The chain is built from TRBV7-9 and TRBJ2-7; maybe TRBD2 (6 bases). Germline V gene sequence: CDR1 SEHNR, CDR2 FQNEAQ (reference sequence). The CDR3 extends over 15 amino acids. CDR3 loop: CASSLGGGTDLPSAF. The CDR3, as DNA: TGTGCCAGCAGTCTAGGAGGCGGGACGGATCTTCCCTCGGCCTTC.

The rearrangement uses TRBV5-8 and TRBJ1-4, with a weak D call TRBD1 (5 bases). Germline V gene data show CDR1 as SGHTS and CDR2 as YDEGEE. This CDR3 has 15 residues. V was clipped by 0 bases and J by 7 bases, with 13 bases between them. CDR3 DNA: TGTGCCAGCAGCTTGGATCAGGGAAGTACTGAAAAACTGTTTTTT. As protein: CASSLDQGSTEKLFF.

The V and J genes are TRBV19 and TRBJ2-5; 9 bases match TRBD2. The CDR3 has 16 amino acids. CDR1 is LNHDA, CDR2 SQIVND, per germline (reference sequence). V shed 3 bases, J shed 2 bases, and the junction held 7 bases outside the gene matches. CDR3 in DNA: TGTGCCAGTAGTATTGGGCTAGCGGGGATACAAGAGACCCAGTACTTC. Residues: CASSIGLAGIQETQYF.

In regard to this clone: An end of the junction does not agree with germline; a read error may underlie this. The chain is built from TRBV7-7 and TRBJ2-1, with 9 bases that match TRBD2. The germline gives CDR1 SSHAT, CDR2 FNYEAQ (reference sequence). The CDR3 is made up of 15 amino acids. CDR3 loop: CASSHEAGGANEQFF. In DNA, the CDR3 is TGTGCTAGCAGCCACGAAGCGGGAGGTGCGAATGAGCAGTTCTTC.

The J gene is TRBJ2-7, the V gene TRBV5-1; 9 bases line up with TRBD1. Germline V gives CDR1 SGHRS, CDR2 YFSETQ. The CDR3 contains 15 residues. V shed 3 bases, J shed 5 bases, and the junction held 9 bases outside the gene matches. CDR3 coding DNA: TGCGCCAGCAGCTACCCCGGGACAGGGATGCACGAGCAGTACTTC. Its protein product is CASSYPGTGMHEQYF.